The rows below give T cell receptor beta chains drawn from one sample of a study of neurological immune-mediated disorders. One entry per CDR3 protein results from TCRdb running MiXCR on the 5' RACE reads. The sample lists approximately 44,000 distinct CDR3 sequences; about 5.8% were seen once. Source material: CD4+ T cells from blood. These receptors were collected from a woman aged 18-30 years with multiple sclerosis. Each CDR3 is given with its conserved first and last residue. D genes are given only for firm matches. Size is stated for part of the rows, as once, few or many counts, or as a class when the clone is expanded.

v_gene	d_gene	j_gene	abundance	CDR3aa	CDR3nt
TRBV7-6	TRBD1	TRBJ1-1	few	CASSLGQGDKTEAFF	TGTGCCAGCAGCTTAGGACAGGGGGACAAGACTGAAGCTTTCTTT
TRBV6-6	TRBD2	TRBJ2-1	many	CASRTGGGGRASEQFF	TGTGCCAGCAGAACCGGGGGGGGCGGGAGGGCCTCTGAGCAGTTCTTC
TRBV2	-	TRBJ1-1	few	CASRDRVMNTEAFF	TGTGCCAGCAGGGACAGAGTAATGAACACTGAAGCTTTCTTT
TRBV24-1	-	TRBJ2-3	many	CATSDPTLGTHTDTQYF	TGTGCCACCAGTGATCCGACACTAGGGACTCACACAGATACGCAGTATTTT
TRBV6-6	-	TRBJ1-1	many	CASSLGTSEAFF	TGTGCCAGCAGCCTCGGGACCTCTGAAGCTTTCTTT
TRBV7-8	-	TRBJ1-5	-	CASSGGGNQPQHF	TGTGCCAGCAGCGGAGGGGGCAATCAGCCCCAGCATTTT
TRBV5-5	-	TRBJ2-5	many	CASSFRQPQETQYF	TGTGCCAGCAGCTTCCGACAGCCCCAAGAGACCCAGTACTTC
TRBV20-1	TRBD2	TRBJ2-3	many	CSTLPGLAKSTDTQYF	TGCAGTACCTTACCGGGACTAGCGAAAAGCACAGATACGCAGTATTTT
TRBV7-7	-	TRBJ2-1	many	CASSSSDGINEQFF	TGTGCTAGCAGCTCCAGCGACGGAATCAATGAGCAGTTCTTC
TRBV20-1	-	TRBJ2-4	many	CSAREGGLAKNIQYF	TGCAGTGCTAGAGAGGGGGGGCTCGCCAAAAACATTCAGTACTTC
TRBV29-1	-	TRBJ1-1	many	CSGGLGGANTEAFF	TGCAGCGGGGGCCTGGGAGGGGCAAACACTGAAGCTTTCTTT
TRBV29-1	TRBD1	TRBJ2-2	many	CSVDRDNTGELFF	TGCAGCGTGGACAGGGATAACACCGGGGAGCTGTTTTTT
TRBV4-3	TRBD1	TRBJ1-1	many	CASSLGGTGGATFF	TGCGCCAGCAGCCTCGGCGGGACAGGGGGCGCAACTTTCTTT
TRBV3-1	TRBD1	TRBJ1-1	many	CASSLAGGGSPEAFF	TGTGCCAGCAGCCTCGCAGGGGGCGGAAGCCCTGAAGCTTTCTTT
TRBV5-1	TRBD1	TRBJ2-5	medium-sized	CASSSGQGRETQYF	TGCGCCAGCAGCTCGGGACAGGGGAGAGAGACCCAGTACTTC
TRBV7-2	-	TRBJ2-1	-	CASSPSASSPDTQFF	TGTGCCAGCAGCCCAAGCGCTTCTAGCCCAGATACGCAGTTCTTC
TRBV28	TRBD1	TRBJ1-1	many	CASGTGGVRTEAFF	TGTGCCAGTGGGACAGGGGGGGTGAGGACTGAAGCTTTCTTT
TRBV29-1	-	TRBJ1-2	-	CSVEGPDRGNYGYTF	TGCAGCGTTGAAGGCCCCGACCGTGGAAACTATGGCTACACCTTC
TRBV5-1	-	TRBJ2-7	many	CASSLYSGAPTREQYF	TGCGCCAGCAGCTTATACTCAGGGGCCCCGACGAGGGAGCAGTACTTC
TRBV7-6	-	TRBJ2-7	many	CASSLVTGYEQYF	TGTGCCAGCAGCTTAGTCACAGGCTACGAGCAGTACTTC
TRBV11-2	TRBD2	TRBJ2-1	many	CASSLSGNYYNEQFF	TGTGCCAGCAGCCTTAGCGGGAACTACTACAATGAGCAGTTCTTC
TRBV4-3	TRBD2	TRBJ2-1	few	CASSTRIAGAYNEQFF	TGCGCCAGCAGCACCCGTATAGCGGGAGCTTACAATGAGCAGTTCTTC
TRBV7-2	-	TRBJ2-5	many	CASSPRRQETQYF	TGTGCCAGCAGCCCCCGGAGGCAAGAGACCCAGTACTTC
TRBV20-1	-	TRBJ1-6	many	CSAIPGRDSPLHF	TGCAGTGCTATCCCGGGGAGAGATTCACCCCTCCACTTT
TRBV20-1	TRBD1	TRBJ1-1	many	CSAKRQGPNTEAFF	TGCAGTGCTAAGCGACAGGGACCAAACACTGAAGCTTTCTTT
TRBV10-3	TRBD1	TRBJ2-2	many	CAISGVQGSTGELFF	TGTGCCATCAGCGGGGTACAGGGGAGCACCGGGGAGCTGTTTTTT
TRBV5-1	-	TRBJ2-5	many	CASSPGGRQETQYF	TGCGCCAGCAGCCCGGGGGGCCGACAAGAGACCCAGTACTTC
TRBV9	-	TRBJ2-1	many	CASSVRGYQGYNEQFF	TGTGCCAGCAGCGTAAGGGGGTATCAGGGCTACAATGAGCAGTTCTTC
TRBV11-2	-	TRBJ1-3	many	CASSPFGHRGNTIYF	TGTGCCAGCAGCCCGTTCGGACATCGGGGAAACACCATATATTTT
TRBV20-1	-	TRBJ2-3	medium-sized	CSAARHTQYF	TGCAGTGCGGCCCGCCATACGCAGTATTTT
TRBV29-1	TRBD2	TRBJ2-3	many	CSVEDPTSGPSDTQYF	TGCAGCGTTGAAGATCCGACTAGCGGGCCGAGTGATACGCAGTATTTT
TRBV29-1	TRBD1	TRBJ2-1	many	CSVEVRGYEQFF	TGCAGCGTTGAGGTCAGGGGGTATGAGCAGTTCTTC
TRBV5-1	TRBD1	TRBJ1-2	many	CASSLNLGQGNHGYTF	TGCGCCAGCAGCTTGAATCTCGGACAGGGGAACCATGGCTACACCTTC
TRBV28	-	TRBJ1-2	many	CASSLGRIYGYTF	TGTGCCAGCAGTTTGGGCAGGATCTATGGCTACACCTTC
TRBV20-1	TRBD2	TRBJ2-3	many	CSARVSGRGTDTQYF	TGCAGTGCTAGAGTAAGCGGGAGAGGCACAGATACGCAGTATTTT
TRBV19	-	TRBJ1-1	-	CASSPTWGAAEAFF	TGTGCTAGTAGTCCCACGTGGGGGGCGGCTGAAGCTTTCTTT
TRBV20-1	TRBD1	TRBJ2-7	-	CSARDRGHEQYF	TGCAGTGCTAGGGACAGGGGCCACGAGCAGTACTTC
TRBV27	TRBD2	TRBJ2-7	many	CASSLSGGSYEQYF	TGTGCCAGCAGTCTAAGCGGGGGATCCTACGAGCAGTACTTC
TRBV12-3/TRBV12-4	-	TRBJ2-2	many	CASSHRQYTGELFF	TGTGCCAGCAGTCACCGACAGTACACCGGGGAGCTGTTTTTT
TRBV7-9	-	TRBJ2-3	many	CASSLFLGGKDTQYF	TGTGCCAGCAGCTTATTTTTAGGCGGCAAAGATACGCAGTATTTT
TRBV3-1	-	TRBJ2-1	many	CASSQDAGPWNEQFF	TGTGCCAGCAGCCAAGATGCGGGCCCTTGGAATGAGCAGTTCTTC
TRBV27	TRBD1	TRBJ1-1	many	CASSLSLNRGTTEAFF	TGTGCCAGCAGTTTATCGCTAAACAGGGGGACCACTGAAGCTTTCTTT
TRBV7-2	-	TRBJ1-3	many	CASSLGTVLGNTIYF	TGTGCCAGCAGCTTAGGGACAGTCCTAGGAAACACCATATATTTT
TRBV7-9	TRBD1	TRBJ1-5	many	CASSWGTGGDRGNQPQHF	TGTGCCAGCAGCTGGGGGACAGGGGGAGATAGGGGCAATCAGCCCCAGCATTTT
TRBV7-3	TRBD2	TRBJ2-1	-	CASSLIKAGSYNEQFF	TGTGCCAGCAGCTTAATAAAAGCGGGGTCCTACAATGAGCAGTTCTTC
TRBV10-2	-	TRBJ1-2	-	CASSGQSHHGYTF	TGCGCCAGCAGTGGCCAGTCCCATCATGGCTACACCTTC
TRBV20-1	-	TRBJ1-1	many	CSARDLLSMNTEAFF	TGCAGTGCTAGAGATCTGTTATCCATGAACACTGAAGCTTTCTTT
TRBV5-1	-	TRBJ2-3	many	CASSLGRTDTQYF	TGCGCCAGCAGCTTGGGTCGGACAGATACGCAGTATTTT
TRBV18	-	TRBJ2-1	-	CASSQTQRNEQFF	TGTGCCAGCTCCCAGACCCAAAGGAATGAGCAGTTCTTC
TRBV9	-	TRBJ1-5	-	CASSGPTSNQPQHF	TGTGCCAGCAGCGGACCGACTAGCAATCAGCCCCAGCATTTT
TRBV5-1	TRBD1	TRBJ1-2	many	CASSDTGQGSDGYTF	TGCGCCAGCAGCGACACTGGACAGGGTTCCGATGGCTACACCTTC
TRBV7-9	-	TRBJ1-1	few	CASSLARTADTEAFF	TGTGCCAGCAGCTTAGCGCGGACAGCGGACACTGAAGCTTTCTTT
TRBV10-1	TRBD2	TRBJ2-1	-	CASSGVPSGYNEQLF	TGCGCCAGTAGTGGGGTCCCTAGCGGCTACAATGAGCAGCTCTTC
TRBV5-1	TRBD1	TRBJ2-3	many	CASAISGQGASTDTQYF	TGCGCCAGCGCCATTTCAGGACAGGGAGCTAGCACAGATACGCAGTATTTT